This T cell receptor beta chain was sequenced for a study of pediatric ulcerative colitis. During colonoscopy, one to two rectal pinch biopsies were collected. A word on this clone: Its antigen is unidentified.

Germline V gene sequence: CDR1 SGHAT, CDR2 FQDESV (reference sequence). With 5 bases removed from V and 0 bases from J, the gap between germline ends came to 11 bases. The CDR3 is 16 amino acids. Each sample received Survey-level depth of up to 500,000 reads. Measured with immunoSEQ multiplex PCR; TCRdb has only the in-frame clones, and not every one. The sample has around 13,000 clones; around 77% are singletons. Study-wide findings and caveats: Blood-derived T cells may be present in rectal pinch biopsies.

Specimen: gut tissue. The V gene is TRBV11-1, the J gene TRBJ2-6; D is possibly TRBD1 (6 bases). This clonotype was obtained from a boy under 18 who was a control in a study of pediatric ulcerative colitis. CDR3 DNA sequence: TGTGCCAGCAGCGCCAACAGGGCCTCTGGGGCCAACGTCCTGACTTTC. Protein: CASSANRASGANVLTF.